This T cell receptor (beta chain) was found in a study of blood T cell repertoires in COVID-19. Study-wide background: Both acute and convalescent COVID-19 samples were obtained from the United States, Italy and Spain. From T cells, B-cell-depleted T cells, or PBMCs came the material, which was cDNA or gDNA.

Recruited during active infection, patients (from Seattle) were subsequently followed longitudinally. The CDR3 totals 15 residues. J gave up 9 bases and V 6 bases, and 9 bases lay outside the gene matches. Looked up from germline, CDR1 is MNHEY and CDR2 is SVGAGI. As originally analysed: Estimates of nucleated cell counts were drawn from the amplification of reference gene primers. Here immunoSEQ multiplex PCR was the method, and the copy in TCRdb shows in-frame clones only, minus some. Clone size and the V and J calls come from that table; the DNA yielded D and trimming. This sample has about 130,000 clones, with more than 70% found just once.

The chain has TRBV6-5 and TRBJ1-6; TRBD1 agrees at 9 bases. This sequence was found in an elderly woman with COVID-19, enrolled during active disease. Sample: peripheral blood. CDR3 protein: CASRTGTGIGSPLHF. For the CDR3, the DNA is TGTGCCAGCAGAACGGGGACAGGGATCGGTTCACCCCTCCACTTT.